This entry features one T cell receptor beta chain sequence. No antigen is known for it. Trimming took off 6 bases at V and 3 bases at J, with 15 bases between the two ends. Per germline, CDR1 MDHEN and CDR2 SYDVKM. This CDR3 region has 15 residues. Built from TCR beta cDNA, the libraries had unique molecular identifiers in them. The T cell input of about 0.9 to 11 million gave about 470,000 cDNA molecules. TCRdb re-called the PCR reads through MiXCR, storing one row per CDR3 protein. The sample has some 370,000 distinct CDR3 sequences; approximately 33% are singletons. These data are taken from a study of post-analysis software for immune sequencing data. Background on the study: Relapsing-remitting, secondary progressive and progressive-relapsing forms of multiple sclerosis all featured among disease courses.

Study-level points and caveats: Included in a set of roughly five TRBV segments more frequent in patients than controls were TRBV5-6, TRBV5-1 and TRBV20-1. Controls had significantly higher normalized Chao1 diversity than multiple sclerosis patients. By F measure, samples from a shared preparation batch strongly co-clustered.

This rearrangement joins TRBV28 to TRBJ2-1, with D perhaps being TRBD1 or TRBD2 (7 bases each). The material sequenced was blood. The receptor's source is a girl between 10 and 17 years old with multiple sclerosis. CDR3 nucleotide sequence: TGTGCCAGCAGCTCCGACAGGGAGGGCTACAATGAGCAGTTCTTC. Translated: CASSSDREGYNEQFF.